Below, 9 T cell receptor beta chains from the same sample are listed, as sequenced in a study of T cells after yellow fever vaccination. Via MiXCR, TCRdb re-called the 5' RACE reads, giving one row per CDR3 protein. The profile shows some 120,000 distinct CDR3 sequences, roughly 15% of them singletons. This sample comprised CD8+ T cells sorted from PBMCs, obtained 5 days after the yellow fever booster vaccination. The receptor set was obtained from a man aged 18 to 29 who received the YFV17D yellow fever vaccine.

This clonotype was seen only a few times. This chain connects TRBV12-3 or TRBV12-4 to TRBJ1-2; tentatively, D is TRBD1 (5 bases). V lost 3 bases and J lost 6, with 17 bases in between. The CDR3 extends over 15 amino acids. The CDR3 loop is CASSLPPGATHGYTF. The CDR3 DNA reads TGTGCCAGCAGTTTGCCTCCCGGGGCGACCCATGGCTACACCTTC.

The chain uses TRBV6-5 and TRBJ1-2; possible D gene TRBD1, 5 bases. In germline, CDR1 is MNHEY, CDR2 SVGAGI. The CDR3 is made up of 17 amino acids. V shed 2 bases and J shed 6 bases, with 22 bases lying between them. The CDR3 spells CASSYNSGGYGMDGYTF. As DNA, the CDR3 is TGTGCCAGCAGTTACAATTCGGGGGGGTATGGGATGGATGGCTACACCTTC.

This clonotype was observed a few times. The CDR3 nucleotides read TGTGCCAGCAGCTCTGGGTTGGAATACGAGCAGTACTTC. This codes for CASSSGLEYEQYF. This rearrangement joins TRBV5-4 to TRBJ2-7; D remains ambiguous. With 3 bases removed from V and 4 bases from J, the gap between germline ends came to 11 bases. This CDR3 spans 13 amino acids. Germline V gives CDR1 SGHNT, CDR2 YYREEE (reference sequence).

The rearrangement uses TRBV10-3 and TRBJ1-1; D is unclear. The germline V gene encodes CDR1 ENHRY and CDR2 SYGVKD. V lost 8 bases and J 7 bases, leaving 11 bases between the germline ends. The CDR3 sequence is 11 residues long. CDR3 sequence (DNA): TGTGCCATCGGGCCTCAAGGTGAAGCTTTCTTT. As protein: CAIGPQGEAFF.

The table lists this clonotype with a few counts. V is TRBV5-6 and J is TRBJ2-1; 9 bases map to TRBD2. The CDR3 covers 15 residues. The ends lost 4 bases at V and 4 bases at J; junction bases unmatched: 6. Germline V gene lookup returns CDR1 SGHDT and CDR2 YYEEEE. The CDR3 protein is CASSPLRGGYNEQFF. The CDR3 bases are TGTGCCAGCAGCCCTTTGCGGGGGGGATACAATGAGCAGTTCTTC.

V and J are TRBV20-1 and TRBJ1-1; the match to TRBD1 covers 8 bases. After removal of 4 bases from V and 0 bases from J, the junction contained 4 bases not matched to a gene. Germline V lookup: CDR1 DFQATT, CDR2 SNEGSKA (reference sequence). This CDR3 comprises 14 residues. The CDR3 DNA reads as TGCAGTGCTATACCGACAGGGGTGAACACTGAAGCTTTCTTT. Its protein product is CSAIPTGVNTEAFF.

This clonotype came up many times. The rearrangement joins TRBV10-3 to TRBJ2-1, with 10 positions matching TRBD1. The CDR3 covers 17 residues. J lost 7 bases, V lost 1 base, and 10 bases had no gene match. Germline values: CDR1 ENHRY, CDR2 SYGVKD. The CDR3 protein is CAISEWDRGSLENEQFF. The CDR3, as DNA: TGTGCCATCAGTGAGTGGGACAGGGGTTCTCTTGAGAATGAGCAGTTCTTC.

This clonotype has more than one count but fewer than ten. The genes are TRBV5-5 and TRBJ2-4; D might be TRBD1 or TRBD2, each matching 5 bases. Trimming shortened V by 7 bases and J by 1 base, and 24 bases separated the two germline ends. The CDR3 is made up of 18 amino acids. Germline CDR1 and CDR2: SGHKS and YYEKEE (reference sequence). CDR3 sequence (DNA): TGTGCCAGCGGCGCCTTTACCGGGACCCACGGGGCCAAAAACATTCAGTACTTC. Translated, it gives CASGAFTGTHGAKNIQYF.

This clonotype was seen a handful of times. The J gene is TRBJ2-1, the V gene TRBV12-3 or TRBV12-4; 7 bases agree with TRBD1. V dropped 5 bases and J dropped 11; count of bases not matched to a gene: 6. The CDR3 is made up of 12 amino acids. The CDR3 nucleotides are TGTGCCAGCAGTCTGGGACAGATTCAGCAGTTCTTC. Amino acid sequence: CASSLGQIQQFF.